The TCR beta chain under discussion was sequenced for a study of blood T cell repertoires in COVID-19 (dated by TCRdb to 2018 to 2020). For the wider study: Collaborator samples came from the United States, Italy and Spain and covered acute and convalescent phases of COVID-19. The material from the prospective study consisted of cDNA or gDNA derived from T cells, B-cell-depleted T cells, or PBMCs. Subjects who had been exposed to COVID-19, were actively infected with it, or had recovered from it provided the deeply sampled blood TCRbeta repertoires that made up the dataset. HLA class I and class II types, where available, came from metadata supplied by the sample provider rather than from assay-based typing. Sample metadata almost always included a de-identified subject ID, COVID-19 status, age in years and sex. A freely available public database, intended as a resource for researchers studying the immune response to SARS-CoV-2, is where the repertoires were released. The samples were drawn from two sources: the first 160 participants of the ongoing ImmuneRACE study, and 1,000 to 1,500 subjects contributed by 6 global collaborators.

Taken from cysteine to phenylalanine, the CDR3 has 12 residues. Kept here is only the CDR3 DNA, which spans 36 bases and is read in frame from base 1. The germline ends are 8 bases apart after V is trimmed by 2 bases and J by 6 bases. The germline V gene gives CDR1 as MNHEY and CDR2 as SVGEGT. Of note for this clone: The antigen it binds to is not known. Base qualities were left out, and no much larger clone turns up one base away.

TCRbeta CDR3 regions were amplified from genomic DNA by means of the immunoSEQ Assay, a bias-controlled multiplex PCR. The study's processing was this. The number of nucleated cells in each sample was estimated by amplification of reference gene primers within the assay. To quantify the absolute abundance of each unique TCRbeta CDR3 rearrangement, sequence reads were collapsed and filtered. Productive Simpson clonality was computed per sample as the square root of Simpson's diversity index over productive rearrangements. TCRdb stores this immuneACCESS table with in-frame sequences only. Part of the clones is absent; in the studies checked, under half of the shortfall reflects unresolved V genes, and no reason is known for the rest. The DNA gave D and trimming, while V, J and clone size come from that table. The sample table records tens of thousands of clones; around 85% of these occur just once. Of the sample, approximately 1.4% is held by the ten largest clones.

On the study overall, not on this receptor specifically: How much clinical and demographic metadata was included differed by source and by participant, and the metadata was provided uncurated.

Whole blood was collected in K2EDTA tubes by collaborating institutions according to the institutions' own protocols. Collaborator samples were shipped for TCRbeta analysis as frozen whole blood, isolated PBMCs, or DNA extracted from either sample type. The chain uses TRBV6-2 or TRBV6-3 and TRBJ2-7, and TRBD2 may be the D gene, going by 5 matching bases. The TCR sequence derives from a woman between 55 and 75 years old with acute or convalescent COVID-19. The sequencing sample was made of peripheral blood. The CDR3 here reads CASSYPSSEQYF. The DNA sequence is TGTGCCAGCAGTTACCCTAGCAGCGAGCAGTACTTC.